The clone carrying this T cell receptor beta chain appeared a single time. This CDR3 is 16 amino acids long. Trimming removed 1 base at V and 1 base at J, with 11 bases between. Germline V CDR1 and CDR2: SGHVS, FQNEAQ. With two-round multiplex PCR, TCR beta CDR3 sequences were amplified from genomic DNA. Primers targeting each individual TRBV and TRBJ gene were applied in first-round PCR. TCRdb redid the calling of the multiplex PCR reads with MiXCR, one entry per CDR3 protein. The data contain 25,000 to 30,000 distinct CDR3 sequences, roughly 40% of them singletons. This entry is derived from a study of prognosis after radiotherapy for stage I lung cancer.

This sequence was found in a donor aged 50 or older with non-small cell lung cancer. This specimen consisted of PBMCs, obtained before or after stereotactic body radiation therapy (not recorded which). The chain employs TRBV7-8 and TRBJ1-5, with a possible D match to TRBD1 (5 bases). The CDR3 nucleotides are TGTGCCAGCAGCTTAGGCCGGGACTGGAGCAATCAGCCCCAGCATTTT. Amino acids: CASSLGRDWSNQPQHF.